Shown below are 21 T cell receptor beta chains from a single sample sequenced in a study of cytomegalovirus exposure and HLA in healthy donors. The PCR had 60 Vbeta and 13 Jbeta primers. Clones were sequenced by immunoSEQ multiplex PCR, and TCRdb holds only the in-frame ones, with some missing. The sample lists about 230,000 clones, roughly 89% seen once, with approximately 1% in the top ten. What was sequenced was PBMCs. The receptors come from a woman aged 18 to 35 in good health and CMV-seronegative.

V and J are TRBV13 and TRBJ2-2; a weak D match, TRBD1 (5 bases). Germline V CDR1 and CDR2: PRHDT, FYEKMQ (reference sequence). CDR3 length: 14 amino acids. V lost 3 bases, J lost 3 bases, and 8 bases lay in between. The chain's CDR3 is CASSFRGYTGELFF. The CDR3 DNA reads TGTGCCAGCAGCTTTAGGGGTTACACCGGGGAGCTGTTTTTT.

The chain uses TRBV6-5 and TRBJ2-3; a possible D gene is TRBD2 (5 bases). V was cut by 5 bases and J by 4 bases, with 13 bases left in between. This CDR3 region has 14 residues. Germline CDR1 reads MNHEY; CDR2 reads SVGAGI. The CDR3 DNA follows: TGTGCCAGCAGTGCCTTCGAGGGAGCAGATACGCAGTATTTT. As protein: CASSAFEGADTQYF.

The V and J genes are TRBV30 and TRBJ2-3; unclear D gene. The V and J ends lost 3 bases and 5 bases respectively, with 15 bases between them. Germline V lookup: CDR1 GTSNPN, CDR2 SVGIG (reference sequence). The CDR3 contains 14 residues. The CDR3: CAWRVVWRGDTQYF. Here the CDR3 DNA reads TGTGCCTGGAGGGTAGTTTGGAGAGGAGATACGCAGTATTTT.

The chain recombines TRBV5-1 with TRBJ1-1; tentative D call: TRBD1 (5 bases). From germline, CDR1 is SGHRS and CDR2 YFSETQ. V gave up 0 bases and J gave up 8 bases, with 11 bases separating them. There are 13 residues in the CDR3. CDR3 in DNA: TGCGCCAGCAGCTTGGGGATCCAGGGAGAAGCTTTCTTT. Protein: CASSLGIQGEAFF. The full variable domain, in which reference TRBV5-1 and TRBJ1-1 provide the parts outside the CDR3, is KAGVTQTPRYLIKTRGQQVTLSCSPISGHRSVSWYQQTPGQGLQFLFEYFSETQRNKGNFPGRFSGRQFSNSRSEMNVSTLELGDSALYLCASSLGIQGEAFFGQGTRLTVV.

The chain joins TRBV28 to TRBJ2-3, with 7 bases that match TRBD1. CDR1 and CDR2 from the germline V gene are MDHEN and SYDVKM. Germline trimming cut 6 bases from V and 6 bases from J; bases unmatched to any gene: 12. This CDR3 is 15 amino acids long. CDR3 region: CASRLKDRRTDTQYF. The CDR3 DNA reads as TGTGCCAGCAGACTAAAGGACAGGAGGACGGATACGCAGTATTTT.

The chain joins TRBV29-1 to TRBJ2-1, with 10 bases that match TRBD2. V lost 0 bases, J lost 5 bases, and 10 bases stayed unmatched. In germline, CDR1 is SQVTM, CDR2 ANQGSEA. This CDR3 contains 17 residues. As DNA, the CDR3 is TGCAGCGTTGAAGACCCCCTAGCGGGGGTTTTAAACAATGAGCAGTTCTTC. Residues: CSVEDPLAGVLNNEQFF.

The chain has TRBV6-5 and TRBJ2-5; TRBD1 matches 10 bases. Germline CDR1 and CDR2: MNHEY and SVGAGI. This CDR3 has 15 residues. J was trimmed by 4 bases and V by 5 bases; bases with no gene match: 7. Here the CDR3 DNA reads TGTGCCAGCAGTCTCGACAGGGGGCGCCGAGAGACCCAGTACTTC. Translating it yields CASSLDRGRRETQYF.

V usage is TRBV19 and J usage is TRBJ1-1; D perhaps matches TRBD1 (5 bases). The CDR3 is 17 amino acids. Germline V gene sequence: CDR1 LNHDA, CDR2 SQIVND (reference sequence). V shed 0 bases and J shed 0 bases, with 14 bases lying between them. The CDR3 nucleotides read TGTGCCAGTAGTATAGACCCTCCGGACATCCTGAACACTGAAGCTTTCTTT. This codes for CASSIDPPDILNTEAFF.

The chain has TRBV25-1 and TRBJ1-2; 9 bases fit TRBD1. Per the germline V gene, CDR1 is MGHDK and CDR2 is SYGVNS. J lost 7 bases, V lost 8 bases, and 8 bases had no gene match. The CDR3 has 13 amino acids. CDR3 in amino acids: CASSGQGTAGYTF. The CDR3 bases are TGTGCCAGCTCGGGACAGGGAACGGCTGGCTACACCTTC.

This clone was picked up a small number of times. The chain employs TRBV4-3 and TRBJ1-5; tentatively, D is TRBD1 (5 bases). The CDR3 has 15 residues. Germline V CDR1 and CDR2: LGHNA, YSLEER. With 1 base removed from V and 4 bases from J, the gap between germline ends came to 11 bases. CDR3 region: CASSQGFTGNQPQHF. In nucleotides, the CDR3 is TGCGCCAGCAGCCAAGGATTCACAGGTAATCAGCCCCAGCATTTT.

The rearrangement joins TRBV27 to TRBJ2-7; D ambiguous. The CDR3 is 13 residues long. Germline V gives CDR1 MNHEY, CDR2 SMNVEV (reference sequence). Trimming took off 3 bases at V and 2 bases at J, with 8 bases between the two ends. In nucleotides, the CDR3 is TGTGCCAGCAGTTTTGGCCTGACCTACGAGCAGTACTTC. This sequence encodes CASSFGLTYEQYF.

The V and J genes are TRBV29-1 and TRBJ1-1; no reliable D call. The germline CDR1 and CDR2 sequences are SQVTM and ANQGSEA. The CDR3 consists of 13 residues. V lost 5 bases, J lost 1 base, and 11 bases lay in between. The CDR3 nucleotides are TGCAGCGTTTGGTTCCTAGGGAACACTGAAGCTTTCTTT. Protein: CSVWFLGNTEAFF. Together with reference TRBV29-1 and TRBJ1-1, the CDR3 gives the full variable domain: SAVISQKPSRDICQRGTSLTIQCQVDSQVTMMFWYRQQPGQSLTLIATANQGSEATYESGFVIDKFPISRPNLTFSTLTVSNMSPEDSSIYLCSVWFLGNTEAFFGQGTRLTVV.

The gene calls are TRBV6-1 and TRBJ2-1; 8 nucleotides agree with TRBD2. The CDR3 is 17 residues long. Germline CDR1 MNHNS, CDR2 SASEGT. The junction had 8 bases not matched to a gene; V was cut back by 2 bases and J by 2 bases. Here the CDR3 DNA reads TGTGCCAGCAGTGAACCGACACTAGCGGTTGCCTACAATGAGCAGTTCTTC. It is translated as CASSEPTLAVAYNEQFF.

The rearrangement uses TRBV6-1 and TRBJ1-5, with a tentative D call TRBD1 (5 bases). V was clipped by 10 bases and J by 1 base, with 17 bases between them. Looked up from germline, CDR1 is MNHNS and CDR2 is SASEGT. The CDR3 is 15 residues long. DNA for the CDR3: TGTGCCACCCCTAAATTTGACAGCAGCAATCAGCCCCAGCATTTT. Encoded protein: CATPKFDSSNQPQHF.

The CDR3 loop is CASSPQVADTQYF. The CDR3, as DNA: TGTGCCAGCAGCCCACAGGTAGCAGATACGCAGTATTTT. The chain recombines TRBV9 with TRBJ2-3, with D perhaps TRBD1 (5 bases). CDR1 SGDLS and CDR2 YYNGEE come from the germline V gene. Trimming took off 4 bases at V and 4 bases at J, with 10 bases between the two ends. The CDR3 totals 13 residues.

The V call is TRBV11-2, the J call TRBJ1-2; D perhaps matches TRBD1 (6 bases). CDR3 length equals 16 residues. Germline CDR1 SGHAT, CDR2 FQNNGV. Trimming removed 4 bases at V and 4 bases at J, with 19 bases between. As DNA, the CDR3 is TGTGCCAGCAGCTCCCTCCAGGGGATTGATATCTATGGCTACACCTTC. Translation gives CASSSLQGIDIYGYTF. The full variable domain, its missing parts supplied by reference TRBV11-2 and TRBJ1-2, is EAGVAQSPRYKIIEKRQSVAFWCNPISGHATLYWYQQILGQGPKLLIQFQNNGVVDDSQLPKDRFSAERLKGVDSTLKIQPAKLEDSAVYLCASSSLQGIDIYGYTFGSGTRLTVV.

This clone was recorded a few times. J is TRBJ1-1 and V is TRBV11-2, with D possibly being TRBD1 (5 bases). The CDR3 length is 14 residues. Germline values: CDR1 SGHAT, CDR2 FQNNGV. The germline V and J ends were trimmed by 8 bases and 5 bases, with 18 bases remaining between them. CDR3 bases: TGTGCCAGCGGCAGTTTCTTAGGGGCAACTGAAGCTTTCTTT. It is translated as CASGSFLGATEAFF.

The chain links TRBV5-1 to TRBJ2-5, with D possibly matching TRBD1 (6 bases). The CDR3 extends over 14 amino acids. V was cut by 0 bases and J by 5 bases, with 11 bases left in between. Germline V CDR1 and CDR2: SGHRS, YFSETQ. The CDR3 loop reads CASSLVQGHETQYF. The CDR3, as DNA: TGCGCCAGCAGCTTGGTGCAGGGGCATGAGACCCAGTACTTC.

The V call is TRBV19, the J call TRBJ1-1, with 7 bases matching TRBD1. The germline gives CDR1 LNHDA, CDR2 SQIVND (reference sequence). The CDR3 loop spans 15 amino acids. J was trimmed by 10 bases and V by 9 bases; bases with no gene match: 20. CDR3 in DNA: TGTGCCAGCGATCTATCCGGGACAGCTCAACGGGGAGCTTTCTTT. Protein: CASDLSGTAQRGAFF.

This clone appeared a few times. V usage is TRBV11-3 and J usage is TRBJ1-5; D call uncertain. Germline V gene data show CDR1 as SGHNT and CDR2 as YENEEA. CDR3 length equals 14 residues. V was pared by 4 bases and J by 2 bases, with 9 bases between. The CDR3 nucleotides are TGTGCCAGCAGCTCCCGGGGTGGCAATCAGCCCCAGCATTTT. Residues: CASSSRGGNQPQHF.

The rearrangement links TRBV13 to TRBJ1-1; perhaps TRBD1 as D (6 bases). Trimming removed 8 bases from V and 4 bases from J, with 11 bases in between. This CDR3 spans 12 amino acids. CDR1 is PRHDT, CDR2 FYEKMQ, per germline (reference sequence). DNA of the CDR3: TGTGCCAGCGGGGGGGCGAGCACTGAAGCTTTCTTT. As protein: CASGGASTEAFF.